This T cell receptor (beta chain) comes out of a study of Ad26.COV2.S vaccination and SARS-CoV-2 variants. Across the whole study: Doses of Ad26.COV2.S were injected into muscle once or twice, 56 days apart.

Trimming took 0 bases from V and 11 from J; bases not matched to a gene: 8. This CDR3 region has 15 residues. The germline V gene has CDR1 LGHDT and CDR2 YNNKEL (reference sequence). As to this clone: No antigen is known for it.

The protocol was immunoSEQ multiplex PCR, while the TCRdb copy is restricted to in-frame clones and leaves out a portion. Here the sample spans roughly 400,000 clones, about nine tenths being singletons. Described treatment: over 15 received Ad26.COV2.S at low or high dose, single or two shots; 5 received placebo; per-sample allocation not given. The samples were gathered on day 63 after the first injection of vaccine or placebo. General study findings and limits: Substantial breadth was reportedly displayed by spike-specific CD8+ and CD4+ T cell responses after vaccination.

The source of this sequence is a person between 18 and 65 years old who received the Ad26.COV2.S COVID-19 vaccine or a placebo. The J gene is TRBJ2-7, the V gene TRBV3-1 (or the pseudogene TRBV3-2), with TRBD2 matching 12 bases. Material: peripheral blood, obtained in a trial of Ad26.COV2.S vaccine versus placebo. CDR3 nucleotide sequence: TGTGCCAGCAGCCAAGATACCCTAGCGGGAGGGCATGAGTACTTC. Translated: CASSQDTLAGGHEYF.